The 27 T cell receptor beta chains presented below share a single source sample, sequenced in a study of blood T cell repertoires in COVID-19. Only in-frame clones appear in the TCRdb table, and some are missing; sequencing was by immunoSEQ multiplex PCR. The top ten hold 7% to 8.5% of the sample, which has about 34,000 clones, roughly 80% seen once. The source material was peripheral blood. These receptors were taken from a woman in her sixties with acute or convalescent COVID-19.

The chain employs TRBV18 and TRBJ1-1; 8 positions agree with TRBD1. CDR1 is KGHSH, CDR2 LQKENI, per germline. After removal of 1 base from V and 3 bases from J, the junction contained 7 bases not matched to a gene. The CDR3 is 16 amino acids. This CDR3 reads CASSPRNRGSDTEAFF. The CDR3 region has the DNA TGTGCCAGCTCACCACGGAACAGGGGGTCGGACACTGAAGCTTTCTTT.

This clone showed up just a few times. Other DNA sequences within the sample encode an identical CDR3. The rearrangement links TRBV6-5 to TRBJ1-2, with a tentative D call TRBD1 (5 bases). Trimming left V 4 bases short and J 4 bases short, with 10 bases between. Germline CDR1 is MNHEY and CDR2 is SVGAGI. The CDR3 is 13 residues long. In DNA, the CDR3 is TGTGCCAGCAGTTCGGGGGTAGGCTATGGCTACACCTTC. This gives the protein CASSSGVGYGYTF.

This clone has a handful of counts. The rearrangement links TRBV28 to TRBJ1-5; 8 bases agree with TRBD1. Germline V gene data show CDR1 as MDHEN and CDR2 as SYDVKM. The CDR3 is made up of 15 amino acids. V trimming: 6 bases; J trimming: 5 bases; junction bases outside the gene matches: 9. The CDR3 coding sequence is TGTGCCAGCAGACAACTTAGCAGGGGGCATCAGCCCCAGCATTTT. It codes for CASRQLSRGHQPQHF. The entire variable domain, with the rest obtained from reference TRBV28 and TRBJ1-5, is as follows: DVKVTQSSRYLVKRTGEKVFLECVQDMDHENMFWYRQDPGLGLRLIYFSYDVKMKEKGDIPEGYSVSREKKERFSLILESASTNQTSMYLCASRQLSRGHQPQHFGDGTRLSIL.

The CDR3, as DNA: TGCGCCAGCAGCTTAGTGGGCAGGGCGGATTCACCCCTCCACTTT. Its translation: CASSLVGRADSPLHF. The chain carries TRBV5-1 and TRBJ1-6, with a possible D match to TRBD1 (5 bases). V was cut by 2 bases and J by 8 bases, with 14 bases left in between. This CDR3 has 15 amino acids. CDR1 and CDR2 from the germline V gene are SGHRS and YFSETQ.

V gene TRBV6-5 combines with J gene TRBJ2-1; 10 positions match TRBD2. The CDR3 spans 14 residues. CDR1 is MNHEY, CDR2 SVGAGI, per germline. V lost 8 bases, J lost 6 bases, and 7 bases stayed unmatched. CDR3 loop: CASLRLAGPNEQFF. The DNA for the CDR3 is TGTGCCAGCTTGCGACTAGCGGGCCCCAATGAGCAGTTCTTC.

The rearrangement uses TRBV7-3 and TRBJ2-5; tentative D call: TRBD1 (5 bases). The germline V gene encodes CDR1 SGHTA and CDR2 FQGTGA. The ends were cut back, 3 bases at V and 2 bases at J, with 7 bases in the middle. The CDR3 length is 13 residues. This CDR3 is CASSFTGQETQYF. CDR3 DNA sequence: TGTGCCAGCAGCTTTACAGGACAAGAGACCCAGTACTTC.

This chain links TRBV25-1 with TRBJ1-1; 8 bases are a match to TRBD1. This CDR3 spans 16 amino acids. Germline trimming cut 2 bases from V and 1 base from J; bases unmatched to any gene: 6. Germline V gene sequence: CDR1 MGHDK, CDR2 SYGVNS. CDR3 residues: CASSEMTGVGNTEAFF. The CDR3 DNA sequence: TGTGCCAGCAGTGAAATGACAGGGGTGGGGAACACTGAAGCTTTCTTT.

The rearrangement links TRBV9 to TRBJ2-1; possibly TRBD2 for D (6 bases). The CDR3 is 14 residues long. Germline CDR1 is SGDLS and CDR2 is YYNGEE. V lost 5 bases to trimming and J lost 0 bases, with 9 bases between them. CDR3 residues: CASSGGNSYNEQFF. The CDR3 nucleotides read TGTGCCAGCAGTGGGGGGAACTCCTACAATGAGCAGTTCTTC.

V usage is TRBV19 and J usage is TRBJ2-3; 12 nucleotides line up with TRBD2. Germline CDR1 and CDR2: LNHDA and SQIVND (reference sequence). CDR3 length: 16 residues. V was pared by 4 bases and J by 2 bases, with 4 bases of the junction left unmatched. Here the CDR3 reads CASSTRTSGDTDTQYF. DNA for the CDR3: TGTGCCAGTAGTACGAGGACTAGCGGGGACACAGATACGCAGTATTTT. Complete variable domain (other parts from reference TRBV19 and TRBJ2-3): DGGITQSPKYLFRKEGQNVTLSCEQNLNHDAMYWYRQDPGQGLRLIYYSQIVNDFQKGDIAEGYSVSREKKESFPLTVTSAQKNPTAFYLCASSTRTSGDTDTQYFGPGTRLTVL.

The CDR3 bases are TGTGCCAGCAAGGTTTCGGGGGGAGAGACCCAGTACTTC. It is translated as CASKVSGGETQYF. The V call is TRBV7-9, the J call TRBJ2-5; TRBD2 matches at 7 bases. There are 13 residues in the CDR3. The V gene's germline CDR1 is SEHNR and CDR2 FQNEAQ (reference sequence). Trimming at V came to 7 bases and at J to 4 bases, leaving 6 bases not matched to a gene. Together with reference TRBV7-9 and TRBJ2-5, the CDR3 gives the full variable domain: DTGVSQNPRHKITKRGQNVTFRCDPISEHNRLYWYRQTLGQGPEFLTYFQNEAQLEKSRLLSDRFSAERPKGSFSTLEIQRTEQGDSAMYLCASKVSGGETQYFGPGTRLLVL.

This sequence joins TRBV6-6 and TRBJ1-3; D remains ambiguous. The CDR3 is 12 residues long. The V and J ends lost 6 bases and 2 bases respectively, with 5 bases between them. CDR1 is MNHNY, CDR2 SVGAGI, per germline (reference sequence). The CDR3 DNA sequence: TGTGCCAGCAGGCAGACTGGAAACACCATATATTTT. Encoded protein: CASRQTGNTIYF.

The V call is TRBV5-1, the J call TRBJ1-2; the match to TRBD1 covers 11 bases. The J segment lost 6 bases and the V segment lost 3 bases, leaving 10 bases of the junction unmatched. CDR1 and CDR2 (germline): SGHRS, YFSETQ. This CDR3 comprises 16 residues. CDR3 DNA sequence: TGCGCCAGCAGCTCCCGACGGGACAGGGGGTTCGATGGCTACACCTTC. Translated: CASSSRRDRGFDGYTF.

The V and J genes are TRBV12-3 or TRBV12-4 and TRBJ2-3, with D hard to call. The CDR3 has 12 amino acids. Trimming shortened V by 5 bases and J by 1 base, and 4 bases separated the two germline ends. The CDR3 DNA reads TGTGCCAGCAGTCTCGGCACAGATACGCAGTATTTT. Translating gives CASSLGTDTQYF.

The gene calls are TRBV5-8 and TRBJ2-3; 8 bases are a match to TRBD2. Germline V gene data show CDR1 as SGHTS and CDR2 as YDEGEE. There are 16 residues in the CDR3. Trimming removed 4 bases from V and 2 bases from J; junction bases left unmatched: 9. CDR3 region: CASSTLSGAYTDTQYF. CDR3 in DNA: TGTGCCAGCAGCACTCTTAGCGGGGCCTACACAGATACGCAGTATTTT.

V is TRBV9 and J is TRBJ2-7; 7 bases are a match to TRBD1. The CDR3 is 14 residues long. V was clipped by 2 bases and J by 5 bases; unmatched bases: 7. Germline assignment: CDR1 SGDLS and CDR2 YYNGEE. In DNA, the CDR3 is TGTGCCAGCAGCGTGTTAGGGGGCTGGAACGAGCAGTACTTC. Protein: CASSVLGGWNEQYF. Supplemented by reference TRBV9 and TRBJ2-7, the full variable domain reads DSGVTQTPKHLITATGQRVTLRCSPRSGDLSVYWYQQSLDQGLQFLIQYYNGEERAKGNILERFSAQQFPDLHSELNLSSLELGDSALYFCASSVLGGWNEQYFGPGTRLTVT.

The genes are TRBV18 and TRBJ1-6; maybe TRBD1 (5 bases). Germline V gene data show CDR1 as KGHSH and CDR2 as LQKENI. Trimming cost V 3 bases and J 7 bases, with 13 bases left between them. The CDR3 consists of 15 residues. The CDR3 protein is CASSPVGGSNSPLHF. The CDR3 region has the DNA TGTGCCAGCTCACCCGTGGGGGGTTCAAATTCACCCCTCCACTTT.

The chain has TRBV10-3 and TRBJ1-1; tentatively, D is TRBD1 (5 bases). Germline assignment: CDR1 ENHRY and CDR2 SYGVKD. Trimming shortened V by 0 bases and J by 6 bases, and 8 bases separated the two germline ends. This CDR3 spans 13 amino acids. CDR3 nucleotides: TGTGCCATCAGTGAGTCAAGGGGCGCTGAAGCTTTCTTT. Translating it yields CAISESRGAEAFF.

In this sample, this clone turned up once. J is TRBJ1-6 and V is TRBV9; no reliable D call. Trimming pared 0 bases from V and 2 bases from J, leaving 15 bases between. The length of the CDR3 is 18 residues. From germline, CDR1 is SGDLS and CDR2 YYNGEE. For the CDR3, the DNA is TGTGCCAGCAGCGTAGCTGAGACTGTTAGCGCCTATAATTCACCCCTCCACTTT. This encodes CASSVAETVSAYNSPLHF. Drawing the rest from reference TRBV9 and TRBJ1-6, the complete variable domain is DSGVTQTPKHLITATGQRVTLRCSPRSGDLSVYWYQQSLDQGLQFLIQYYNGEERAKGNILERFSAQQFPDLHSELNLSSLELGDSALYFCASSVAETVSAYNSPLHFGNGTRLTVT.

This chain connects TRBV19 to TRBJ2-5; 10 positions agree with TRBD2. V lost 6 bases to trimming and J lost 5 bases; unmatched junction nucleotides: 18. Per germline, CDR1 LNHDA and CDR2 SQIVND (reference sequence). The CDR3 contains 18 residues. CDR3 in amino acids: CASRVSGLAGALGETQYF. The CDR3 region has the DNA TGTGCCAGTAGGGTATCTGGGCTAGCGGGGGCCCTCGGGGAGACCCAGTACTTC.

The chain has TRBV7-2 and TRBJ2-7, with D possibly matching TRBD2 (7 bases). Trimming shortened V by 5 bases and J by 3 bases, and 14 bases separated the two germline ends. Germline-derived CDR1 and CDR2 are SGHTA and FQGNSA. This CDR3 comprises 14 residues. CDR3: CASSGGAGSYEQYF. Written as DNA, the CDR3 is TGTGCCAGCAGCGGGGGGGCCGGGAGCTACGAGCAGTACTTC.

The chain combines TRBV11-2 with TRBJ2-7; possibly TRBD1 for D (5 bases). CDR1 SGHAT and CDR2 FQNNGV come from the germline V gene. V dropped 1 base and J dropped 4 bases, with 11 bases sitting between them. This CDR3 comprises 14 residues. CDR3 region: CASSLGAGWYEQYF. The DNA of the CDR3 is TGTGCCAGCAGCTTAGGGGCAGGGTGGTACGAGCAGTACTTC.

The rearrangement joins TRBV6-6 to TRBJ2-7; D is perhaps TRBD1 (6 bases). This CDR3 has 12 amino acids. Trimming cost V 8 bases and J 3 bases, with 11 bases left between them. Germline-derived CDR1 and CDR2 are MNHNY and SVGAGI (reference sequence). In DNA form, the CDR3 reads TGTGCCAGCGCGAGGGGGAACTACGAGCAGTACTTC. The encoded protein is CASARGNYEQYF.

V and J are TRBV6-5 and TRBJ1-1; TRBD1 matches 8 bases. The CDR3 has 14 residues. The junction had 4 bases not matched to a gene; V was cut back by 6 bases and J by 1 base. Germline assignment: CDR1 MNHEY and CDR2 SVGAGI. The CDR3: CASSSGTGNTEAFF. The CDR3 nucleotides are TGTGCCAGCAGCAGTGGGACAGGGAACACTGAAGCTTTCTTT.

This chain joins TRBV5-1 and TRBJ2-3; D is possibly TRBD2 (5 bases). Trimming took 3 bases from V and 1 from J, leaving 12 bases between them. The CDR3 extends over 15 amino acids. The germline V gene encodes CDR1 SGHRS and CDR2 YFSETQ. CDR3 amino acids: CASSSPGRGTDTQYF. Written as DNA, the CDR3 is TGCGCCAGCAGCTCCCCTGGGCGGGGCACAGATACGCAGTATTTT. Together with reference TRBV5-1 and TRBJ2-3, the CDR3 gives the full variable domain: KAGVTQTPRYLIKTRGQQVTLSCSPISGHRSVSWYQQTPGQGLQFLFEYFSETQRNKGNFPGRFSGRQFSNSRSEMNVSTLELGDSALYLCASSSPGRGTDTQYFGPGTRLTVL.

In its sample, this clone was seen a few times. This chain connects TRBV9 to TRBJ1-6, with D tentatively TRBD1 (5 bases). This CDR3 has 14 residues. CDR1 and CDR2 (germline): SGDLS, YYNGEE. Trimming cost V 4 bases and J 13 bases, with 18 bases left between them. CDR3 sequence: CASSLGGRGSPLHF. The CDR3 DNA is TGTGCCAGCAGCCTAGGAGGGAGGGGCTCTCCCCTCCACTTT.

The rearrangement joins TRBV6-5 to TRBJ1-5; no clear D. The CDR3 has 14 amino acids. V lost 8 bases and J lost 4, with 15 bases in between. Looked up from germline, CDR1 is MNHEY and CDR2 is SVGAGI. The CDR3 region is CASLERASNQPQHF. The CDR3 DNA is TGTGCCAGCTTAGAGAGGGCTTCTAATCAGCCCCAGCATTTT.

The J gene is TRBJ1-2, the V gene TRBV9, with D maybe TRBD1 (6 bases). The CDR3 is 14 amino acids. V lost 4 bases and J 4 bases, leaving 14 bases between the germline ends. CDR1 SGDLS and CDR2 YYNGEE come from the germline V gene. As DNA, the CDR3 is TGTGCCAGCAGCCCTACGACAGGAGTCTATGGCTACACCTTC. As protein: CASSPTTGVYGYTF. Drawing the rest from reference TRBV9 and TRBJ1-2, the complete variable domain is DSGVTQTPKHLITATGQRVTLRCSPRSGDLSVYWYQQSLDQGLQFLIQYYNGEERAKGNILERFSAQQFPDLHSELNLSSLELGDSALYFCASSPTTGVYGYTFGSGTRLTVV.